This entry is about one T cell receptor (beta chain). Its antigen has not been determined. No qualities accompany the bases; no much larger clone lies one base away. This entry belongs to a study of shared clonotypes between healthy human individuals (dated by TCRdb to 2020 to 2022). For the study in its entirety: Three men and two women, aged 18 to 49 years, made up the cohort. Per donor, three plates each were used for CD4 naive and CD4 memory, two for CD8 naive, and one for CD8 memory. To estimate repertoire size and how much clonotypes are shared between individuals, the study performed deep sequencing of blood TCR repertoires from about five healthy adults. Different laboratories and diverse techniques were used to prepare libraries and sequence TCR repertoires, to increase sequencing depth and limit assay-specific biases. Leukapheresis yielded between about 0.8 and 8.9 billion PBMCs per donor. Broad study findings and their caveats: Based on pairwise subsampling, the degree of clonotype sharing among donors was expected to be affected by sequencing depth. Sampling was limited to blood, and TCR repertoires in tissue likely differ from TCR repertoires in blood. When four donors were compared, the shared fraction of clonotypes was around 5.1% for naive CD4, over 3% for naive CD8, more than 2% for memory CD4, and roughly 0.4% for memory CD8. The small number of donors limited the genetic and exposure-history diversity represented. Even with the large sequencing depth, rarefaction of the sorted-subset datasets indicated that sequencing was incomplete. Compared with non-shared clonotypes, clonotypes shared by all four sorted-subset donors had higher generation probabilities. Naive subsets generally had larger estimated clonotype richness than memory subsets did.

TCR CDR3 regions were amplified from genomic DNA by multiplex PCR using the deep immunoSEQ assay. For each cell subset, the extracted genomic DNA was distributed evenly across all wells of several immunoSEQ 96-well plates, and each plate served as one replicate. Each replicate PCR for sorted subsets received 200 ng genomic DNA, equal to some 32,000 T cell genomes. The purified libraries were quantified using a Qubit 3.0 fluorometer, sized with a Bioanalyzer 2100, and then quantified again using the KAPA Library Quantification kit. A separate single-read 150-cycle Illumina NextSeq 550 flow cell was used to sequence each immunoSEQ 96-well plate. Per the authors' processing: Because the immunoSEQ output included only junctional sequences and no quality scores, the filtering could not be the same as the filtering used for full-length reads. Sequences were annotated with PyIR, a Python wrapper for IgBLAST v1.9, using IMGT germline references to assign V/J genes and CDR3. Reads were filtered out if the reads had weak V/J assignments (E-value above 1e-6), no CDR3, stop codons, out-of-frame junctions, or ambiguous translated residues. V3J clonotypes were defined by identical inferred V gene, J gene, and CDR3 amino acid sequence. The percentage overlap between two repertoires was calculated by dividing the number of shared unique clonotypes by the size of the smaller repertoire. RTK rarefaction, the Chao1 estimator, and Recon v2.1 estimates of unobserved clonotypes were used to assess repertoire richness. Generation probabilities for all TCRbeta clonotypes obtained by the gDNA method from a handful of donors were computed using OLGA. TCRdb took this table from immuneACCESS and kept in-frame rearrangements with V and J called. Such tables lack part of the clones; where checked against another copy, unresolved V genes explain under half of the gap, and the rest is unexplained. From that table come the V and J calls and clone size; the DNA was used to work out D and trimming. The sample contains 2 million to 2.5 million clones, under 97% of them found a single time. The top ten clonotypes cover approximately 0.13% of the sample.

The donors were healthy, HIV-negative adults with no recently reported acute infections or vaccinations. Every donor was a Caucasian adult residing in Nashville, Tennessee, USA. CD4+ T cells were enriched by magnetic negative selection, after which naive cells were positively selected on CD45RA and the negative fraction was taken as the memory subset. After blood collection by leukapheresis, PBMCs were isolated using Ficoll-Histopaque density gradient centrifugation and then cryopreserved in the vapor phase of liquid nitrogen. Analytical flow cytometry was used to check the purity and quantity of each magnetically sorted T cell population. From each sorted fraction, genomic DNA was isolated and quantified by UV absorbance on a Nanodrop 2000c. V is pared back by 1 base and J by 0 bases, with 9 bases lying between the germline termini. The germline V gene provides CDR1 SGHTA and CDR2 FQGNSA. The CDR3 starts with the cysteine, ends with the phenylalanine, and has 15 residues. Only the CDR3 part of the read is kept: 45 bases, read in frame from the first base.

The sample consisted of naive CD4+ T cells sorted from blood. The sample's cell subset or site, from its label and the paper: CD45RA+ positively selected. The receptor chain draws on TRBV7-2 and TRBJ1-1, with no confident D gene call. This TCR was sampled from a young man in good health. This receptor carries the CDR3 CASSLDPNLNTEAFF. The DNA reads TGTGCCAGCAGCTTAGATCCGAACTTGAACACTGAAGCTTTCTTT.